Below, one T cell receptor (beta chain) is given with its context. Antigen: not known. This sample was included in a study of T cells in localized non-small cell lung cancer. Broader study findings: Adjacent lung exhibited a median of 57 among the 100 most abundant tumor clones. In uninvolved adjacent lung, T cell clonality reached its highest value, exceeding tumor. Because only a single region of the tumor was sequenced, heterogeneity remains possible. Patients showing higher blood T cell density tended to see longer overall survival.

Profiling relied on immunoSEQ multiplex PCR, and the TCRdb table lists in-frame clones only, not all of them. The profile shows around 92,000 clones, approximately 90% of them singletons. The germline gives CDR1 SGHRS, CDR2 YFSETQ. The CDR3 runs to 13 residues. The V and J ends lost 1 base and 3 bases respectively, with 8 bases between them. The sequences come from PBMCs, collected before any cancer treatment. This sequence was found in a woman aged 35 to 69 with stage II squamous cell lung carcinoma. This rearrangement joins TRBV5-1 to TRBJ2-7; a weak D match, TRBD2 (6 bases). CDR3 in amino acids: CASSLSSGYEQYF. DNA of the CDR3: TGCGCCAGCAGCTTGAGTAGCGGCTACGAGCAGTACTTC.